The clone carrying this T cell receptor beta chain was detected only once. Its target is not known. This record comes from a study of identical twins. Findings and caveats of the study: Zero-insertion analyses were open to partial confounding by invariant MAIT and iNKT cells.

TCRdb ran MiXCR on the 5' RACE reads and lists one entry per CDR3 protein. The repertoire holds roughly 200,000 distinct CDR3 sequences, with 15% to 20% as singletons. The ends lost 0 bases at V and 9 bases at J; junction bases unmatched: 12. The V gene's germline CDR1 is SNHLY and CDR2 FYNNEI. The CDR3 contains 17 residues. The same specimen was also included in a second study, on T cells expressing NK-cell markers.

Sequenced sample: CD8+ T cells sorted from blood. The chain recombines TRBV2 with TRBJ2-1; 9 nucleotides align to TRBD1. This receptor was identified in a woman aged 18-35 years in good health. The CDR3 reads CASSEALQGQGYTEQFF. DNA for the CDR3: TGTGCCAGCAGTGAAGCGCTTCAGGGACAGGGTTATACTGAGCAGTTCTTC. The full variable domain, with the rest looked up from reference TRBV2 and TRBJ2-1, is EPEVTQTPSHQVTQMGQEVILRCVPISNHLYFYWYRQILGQKVEFLVSFYNNEISEKSEIFDDQFSVERPDGSNFTLKIRSTKLEDSAMYFCASSEALQGQGYTEQFFGPGTRLTVL.